This TCR beta chain was sequenced during a study of control samples from healthy donors and cancer patients (dated by TCRdb to the early 2020s). As concerns this clone: No cognate antigen has been identified for it. The record has no base qualities; no much larger clone is one base away.

Via the germline V gene (reference sequence), CDR1 is LNHDA and CDR2 SQIVND. From its cysteine to its phenylalanine, the CDR3 spans 13 amino acids. Solely the CDR3 DNA is kept, with 39 bases framed from the first base. For this chain, trimming is 6 bases at the V end and 4 bases at the J end, and the number of junction bases without a gene match is 4. Receptor libraries were prepared by the immunoSEQ multiplex PCR assay. TCRdb mirrors the immuneACCESS table, restricted to in-frame sequences. Some clones are absent from its copies; in checked studies, under half trace to an unresolved V gene, and the reason for the others is unknown. The sample table records about 55,000 clones; approximately 94% of these occur just once. 0.95% to 1.4% of the sample belongs to the ten largest clones.

The chain links TRBV19 with TRBJ1-2; a stretch of 8 junction bases matches TRBD1. This TCR derives from a woman aged 18-29 years in good health. Sample: blood. The sequenced DNA is TGTGCCAGTAGGGGCCAGGGGGCCTATGGCTACACCTTC. Protein translation: CASRGQGAYGYTF.